This paragraph covers one T cell receptor beta chain sequence. What it binds is not known. J gave up 6 bases and V 5 bases, and 14 bases lay outside the gene matches. Germline CDR1 is LNHDA and CDR2 is SQIVND (reference sequence). CDR3 length equals 16 residues. This record comes from a study of shared clonotypes between healthy human individuals. Study observations and caveats: Tissue TCR repertoires likely differ from these blood-only repertoires.

The sequencing of unsorted PBMC DNA took place on ten immunoSEQ deep assay plates. Per the study methods: In the immunoSEQ data, sequences were junction-only and lacked quality scores, so filtering differed. Using immunoSEQ multiplex PCR, the repertoire was profiled, and TCRdb retains in-frame clones only, with some absent. That table furnishes V, J and clone size, whereas the DNA furnished D and trimming. The repertoire consists of 450,000 to 500,000 clones, with less than 80% occurring once and the leading ten covering 9.5% to 15%. Unsorted samples, those not sorted, used 84 million or so PBMCs for genomic DNA.

Sequences were obtained from PBMCs. The chain joins TRBV19 to TRBJ2-7, with TRBD1 matching over 9 bases. The sequence came from a woman in her 40s in good health. Some clones in this sample may be carry-over from other donors' samples. Written as DNA, the CDR3 is TGTGCCAGTAGTGCTGGGGGACAGGGAGGACGACGCGAGCAGTACTTC. Its protein is CASSAGGQGGRREQYF.